One and the same sample provided the 4 T cell receptor beta chains below, sequenced in a study of CD8 T cells in acute hepatitis C reinfection (dated by TCRdb to the early 2020s). Overall study results and their limits: All groups showed preferential use of the TRBV04 and TRBV06 gene families, a pattern that overrepresentation in the naive pool did not explain.

Library construction relied on the immunoSEQ multiplex PCR assay. The source is immuneACCESS, and TCRdb retained only in-frame sequences with V and J called. Part of the clones is not carried over; for the studies checked, unresolved V genes explain less than half of this, and the remainder is unexplained. This sample holds 3,000 to 5,000 clones; 41% were observed only once. 8.5% to 10% of the sample lies in the top ten. The sample's time point label is to be understood as: acute HCV infection, within 168 days of estimated infection date. HCV-specific TCR repertoires were characterized directly ex vivo, without prior in vitro expansion of the sequenced cells. Sequences were derived from HCV NS3-1073 tetramer-sorted CD8+ T cells from PBMCs, sampled during acute infection. The meaning of the sample's cell subset or site label: FACS-sorted NS3-1073 tetramer+ CD8+ T cells. The receptors derive from a man aged 25 to 45 with chronic hepatitis C.

The chain employs TRBV4-2 and TRBJ2-5; tentative D call: TRBD2 (6 bases). The DNA end lines up better with TRBJ2-7; the J call may be wrong. Germline CDR1 and CDR2: LGHNA and YNFKEQ. The CDR3 is 16 amino acids. The CDR3 coding sequence is TGTGCCAGCAGCCAAGAGGCGCGGGGAGCTCCCTACGAGCAGTACTTC. This sequence encodes CASSQEARGAPYEQYF.

This clone was detected only a few times. The chain carries TRBV6-5 and TRBJ2-5; 7 bases agree with TRBD2. Germline CDR1 and CDR2: MNHEY and SVGAGI. This CDR3 is built from 14 residues. Losses at the gene ends were 5 bases for V and 1 base for J; bases not matched to a gene: 4. In DNA, the CDR3 is TGTGCCAGCAGTAAGGGGACTACCCAAGAGACCCAGTACTTC. Translating it yields CASSKGTTQETQYF.

In its sample, this clone ranks as medium-sized. This chain links TRBV27 with TRBJ2-7; no clear D gene. Looked up from germline, CDR1 is MNHEY and CDR2 is SMNVEV (reference sequence). The CDR3 runs 12 residues. V lost 1 base and J lost 4, with 5 bases in between. This CDR3 is CASSLLGYEQYF. The CDR3 coding sequence is TGTGCCAGCAGTTTATTGGGGTACGAGCAGTACTTC.

This clone occurred a few times. The chain is built from TRBV4-2 and TRBJ2-7, with D maybe TRBD2 (6 bases). The CDR3 contains 13 residues. With 1 base removed from V and 11 bases from J, the gap between germline ends came to 15 bases. CDR1 is LGHNA and CDR2 is YNFKEQ in the germline V gene. CDR3 in amino acids: CASSQVGDSKKYF. CDR3 bases: TGTGCCAGCAGCCAAGTAGGGGACTCGAAGAAGTACTTC.